The 2 T cell receptor beta chains below all came from one sample that was sequenced in a study of STAT5B mutations in CD4+ large granular lymphocyte leukemia. Produced via immunoSEQ multiplex PCR; TCRdb's table is partial and in-frame only. The sample lists fewer than 35,000 clones, around two thirds occurring once. Sequencing used CD4+ T cells from blood buffy coats. The receptors were gathered from a human donor in good health.

In this sample, this clone turned up a few times. This rearrangement joins TRBV4-1 to TRBJ1-2; 9 bases align to TRBD1. CDR1 and CDR2 (germline): MGHRA, YSYEKL. V lost 1 base, J lost 8 bases, and 5 bases stayed unmatched. The CDR3 runs 14 residues. The chain's CDR3 is CASSQGRTGEGYTF. As DNA, the CDR3 is TGCGCCAGCAGCCAAGGCAGGACAGGGGAAGGCTACACCTTC.

The rearrangement uses TRBV6-4 and TRBJ2-1; maybe TRBD1 (6 bases). V lost 4 bases and J 12 bases, leaving 13 bases between the germline ends. The CDR3 totals 12 residues. Germline loops: CDR1 MRHNA, CDR2 SNTAGT. The CDR3 spells CASSVSGGAQFF. CDR3 nucleotide sequence: TGTGCCAGCAGTGTTTCTGGGGGCGCGCAGTTCTTC.